The clone carrying this T cell receptor beta chain came up many times. Sequencing used immunoSEQ multiplex PCR; TCRdb keeps in-frame clones, though not all of them. Here the sample spans about 130,000 clones, around four fifths being singletons. This sample is part of a study of blood T cell repertoires in COVID-19. The germline CDR1 and CDR2 sequences are SGHRS and YFSETQ. Trimming pared 0 bases from V and 0 bases from J, leaving 13 bases between. The CDR3 length is 16 residues. This sequence joins TRBV5-1 and TRBJ2-7, with a possible D match to TRBD1 (6 bases). The sequence came from a human donor in a cohort sampled during active COVID-19. The source material was peripheral blood. The CDR3: CASSLAQGMSSYEQYF. In nucleotides, the CDR3 is TGCGCCAGCAGCTTGGCCCAGGGGATGAGCTCCTACGAGCAGTACTTC. The full variable domain, completed using reference TRBV5-1 and TRBJ2-7, is KAGVTQTPRYLIKTRGQQVTLSCSPISGHRSVSWYQQTPGQGLQFLFEYFSETQRNKGNFPGRFSGRQFSNSRSEMNVSTLELGDSALYLCASSLAQGMSSYEQYFGPGTRLTVT.